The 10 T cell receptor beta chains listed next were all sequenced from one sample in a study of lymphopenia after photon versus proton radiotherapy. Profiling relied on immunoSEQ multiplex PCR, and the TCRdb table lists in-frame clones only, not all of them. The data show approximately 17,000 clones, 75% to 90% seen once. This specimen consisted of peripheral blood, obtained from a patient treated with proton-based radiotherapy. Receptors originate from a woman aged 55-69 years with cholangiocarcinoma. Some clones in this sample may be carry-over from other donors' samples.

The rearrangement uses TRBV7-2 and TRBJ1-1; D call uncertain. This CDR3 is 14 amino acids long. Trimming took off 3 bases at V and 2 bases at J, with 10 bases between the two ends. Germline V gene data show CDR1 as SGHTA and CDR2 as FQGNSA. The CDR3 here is CASSLGFSNTEAFF. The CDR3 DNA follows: TGTGCCAGCAGCTTGGGGTTCTCAAACACTGAAGCTTTCTTT.

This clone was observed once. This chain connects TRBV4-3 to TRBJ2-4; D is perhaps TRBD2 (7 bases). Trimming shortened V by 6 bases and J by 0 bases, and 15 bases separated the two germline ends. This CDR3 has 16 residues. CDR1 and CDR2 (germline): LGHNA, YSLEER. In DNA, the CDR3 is TGCGCCAGCAGTGTGGGGAGGGGGATAGCCAAAAACATTCAGTACTTC. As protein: CASSVGRGIAKNIQYF.

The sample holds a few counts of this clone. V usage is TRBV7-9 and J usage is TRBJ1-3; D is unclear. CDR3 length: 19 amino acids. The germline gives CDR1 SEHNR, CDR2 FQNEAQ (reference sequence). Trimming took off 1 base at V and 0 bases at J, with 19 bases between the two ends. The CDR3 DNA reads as TGTGCCAGCAGCTTAGATGTAGGGAACTTCATGAGCTCTGGAAACACCATATATTTT. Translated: CASSLDVGNFMSSGNTIYF.

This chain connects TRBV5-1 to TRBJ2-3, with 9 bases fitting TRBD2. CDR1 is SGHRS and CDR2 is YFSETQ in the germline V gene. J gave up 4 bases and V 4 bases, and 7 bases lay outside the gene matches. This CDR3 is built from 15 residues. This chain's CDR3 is CASSRLSGGPDTQYF. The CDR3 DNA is TGCGCCAGCAGCCGACTTAGCGGGGGCCCAGATACGCAGTATTTT.

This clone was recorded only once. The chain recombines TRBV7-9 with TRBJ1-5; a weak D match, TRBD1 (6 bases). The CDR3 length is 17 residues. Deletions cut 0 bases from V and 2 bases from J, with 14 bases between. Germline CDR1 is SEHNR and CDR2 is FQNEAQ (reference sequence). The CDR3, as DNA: TGTGCCAGCAGCTTAGCGGGGAGGGGGGGCGGCAATCAGCCCCAGCATTTT. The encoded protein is CASSLAGRGGGNQPQHF.

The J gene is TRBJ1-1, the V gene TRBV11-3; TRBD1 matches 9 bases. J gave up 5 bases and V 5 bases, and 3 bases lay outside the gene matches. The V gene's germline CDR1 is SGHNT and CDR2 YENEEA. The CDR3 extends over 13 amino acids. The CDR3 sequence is CASSLTGGTEAFF. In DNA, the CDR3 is TGTGCCAGCAGCCTGACAGGGGGAACTGAAGCTTTCTTT.

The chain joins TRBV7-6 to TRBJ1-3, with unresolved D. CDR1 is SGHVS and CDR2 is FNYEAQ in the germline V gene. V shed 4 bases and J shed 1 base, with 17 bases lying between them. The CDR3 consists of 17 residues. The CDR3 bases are TGTGCCAGCAGCTCCCACCGGGTCCGCACTTCTGGAAACACCATATATTTT. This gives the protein CASSSHRVRTSGNTIYF.

CDR3 DNA: TGTGCCAGCTCACCTATAGCGGGATCCTACTGGAATGAGCAGTTCTTC. Its protein product is CASSPIAGSYWNEQFF. The chain links TRBV18 to TRBJ2-1; 8 bases agree with TRBD2. J lost 7 bases, V lost 3 bases, and 11 bases had no gene match. Looked up from germline, CDR1 is KGHSH and CDR2 is LQKENI. The CDR3 sequence is 16 residues long.

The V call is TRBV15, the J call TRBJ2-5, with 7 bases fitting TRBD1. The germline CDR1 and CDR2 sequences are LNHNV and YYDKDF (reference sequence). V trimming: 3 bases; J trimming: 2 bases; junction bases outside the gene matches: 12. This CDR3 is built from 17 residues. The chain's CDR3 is CATSRDLRTGGQETQYF. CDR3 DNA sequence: TGTGCCACCAGCAGGGACCTCAGGACAGGAGGTCAAGAGACCCAGTACTTC.

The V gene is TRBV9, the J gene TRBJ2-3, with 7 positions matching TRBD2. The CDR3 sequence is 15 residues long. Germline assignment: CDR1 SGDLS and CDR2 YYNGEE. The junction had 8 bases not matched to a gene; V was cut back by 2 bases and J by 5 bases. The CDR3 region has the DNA TGTGCCAGCAGCGTGGACTCAACGGGGGGAGATACGCAGTATTTT. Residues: CASSVDSTGGDTQYF. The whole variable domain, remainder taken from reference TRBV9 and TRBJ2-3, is DSGVTQTPKHLITATGQRVTLRCSPRSGDLSVYWYQQSLDQGLQFLIQYYNGEERAKGNILERFSAQQFPDLHSELNLSSLELGDSALYFCASSVDSTGGDTQYFGPGTRLTVL.